This TCR beta chain originates from a study of beta chain features in type 1 diabetes. Across the study: In all, around 100 million sorted cells from all samples were analyzed. The study's findings and limits: TCRB repertoires of naive, central memory and Treg cells appeared more similar among patients than among healthy donors.

Each of the CD4+ naive, central memory, regulatory and stem cell-like memory populations was sorted via CD45RO/CCR7/CD25/CD127/CD95/CD27. All of the sorted populations showed purity greater than 95%. A remark on this clone: Its antigen is not identified.

Investigators reverse transcribed all isolated RNA, so they sequenced expressed TCRB transcripts. TCRdb's table, derived via immunoSEQ multiplex PCR, lists solely in-frame clones and lacks some. The sample yields around 250,000 clones, around a quarter seen once. V lost 5 bases to trimming and J lost 0 bases; unmatched junction nucleotides: 2. CDR1 and CDR2 (germline): MDHEN, SYDVKM. The CDR3 totals 15 residues. This receptor was taken from a man between 25 and 39 years old in good health. Specimen: central memory CD4+ T cells from blood. J is TRBJ2-7 and V is TRBV28, with 12 nucleotides matching TRBD2. CDR3 in amino acids: CASSTSGRSSYEQYF. CDR3 nucleotides: TGTGCCAGCAGTACTAGCGGGAGGAGCTCCTACGAGCAGTACTTC.